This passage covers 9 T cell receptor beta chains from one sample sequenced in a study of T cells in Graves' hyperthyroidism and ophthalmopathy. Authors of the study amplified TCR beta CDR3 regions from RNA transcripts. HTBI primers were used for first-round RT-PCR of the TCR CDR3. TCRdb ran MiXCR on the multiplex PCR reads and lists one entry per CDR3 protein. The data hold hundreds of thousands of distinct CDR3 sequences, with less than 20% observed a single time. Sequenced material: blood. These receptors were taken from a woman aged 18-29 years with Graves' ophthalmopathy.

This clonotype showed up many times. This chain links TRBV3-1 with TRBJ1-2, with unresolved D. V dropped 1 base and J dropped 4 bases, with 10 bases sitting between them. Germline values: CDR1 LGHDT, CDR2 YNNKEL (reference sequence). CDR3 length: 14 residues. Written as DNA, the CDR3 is TGTGCCAGCAGCCAAGGGTGGGCAGTCTATGGCTACACCTTC. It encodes CASSQGWAVYGYTF.

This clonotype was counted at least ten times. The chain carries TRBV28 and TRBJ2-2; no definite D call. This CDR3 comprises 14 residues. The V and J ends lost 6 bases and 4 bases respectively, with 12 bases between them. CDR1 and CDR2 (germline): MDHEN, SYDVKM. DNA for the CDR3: TGTGCCAGCAGCCTACCCGGCGGCACCGGGGAGCTGTTTTTT. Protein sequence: CASSLPGGTGELFF.

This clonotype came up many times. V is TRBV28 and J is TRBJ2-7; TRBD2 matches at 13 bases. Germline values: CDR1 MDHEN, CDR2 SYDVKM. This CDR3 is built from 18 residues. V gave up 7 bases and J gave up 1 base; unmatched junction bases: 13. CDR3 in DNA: TGTGCCAGCAACCCAACGGTGAGGACTAGCGGGGGATCCTACGAGCAGTACTTC. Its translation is CASNPTVRTSGGSYEQYF.

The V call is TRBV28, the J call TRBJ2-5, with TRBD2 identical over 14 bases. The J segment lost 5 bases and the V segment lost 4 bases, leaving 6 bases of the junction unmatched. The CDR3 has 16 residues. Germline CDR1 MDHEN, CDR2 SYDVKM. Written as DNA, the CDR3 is TGTGCCAGCAGTTCGGGACTAGCGGGAGTGGTGGAGACCCAGTACTTC. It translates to CASSSGLAGVVETQYF.

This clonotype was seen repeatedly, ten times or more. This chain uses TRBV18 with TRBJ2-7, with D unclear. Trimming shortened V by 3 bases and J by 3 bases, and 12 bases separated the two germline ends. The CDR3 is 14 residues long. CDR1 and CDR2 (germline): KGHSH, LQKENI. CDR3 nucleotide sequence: TGTGCCAGCTCACCCCCGGACCGTTACTACGAGCAGTACTTC. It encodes CASSPPDRYYEQYF. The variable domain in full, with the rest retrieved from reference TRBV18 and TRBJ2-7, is NAGVMQNPRHLVRRRGQEARLRCSPMKGHSHVYWYRQLPEEGLKFMVYLQKENIIDESGMPKERFSAEFPKEGPSILRIQQVVRGDSAAYFCASSPPDRYYEQYFGPGTRLTVT.

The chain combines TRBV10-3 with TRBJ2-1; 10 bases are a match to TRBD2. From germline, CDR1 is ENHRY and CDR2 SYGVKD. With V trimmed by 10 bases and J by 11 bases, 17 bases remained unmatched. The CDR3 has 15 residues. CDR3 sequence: CATDRETGSGGQQFF. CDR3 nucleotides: TGTGCCACCGACAGGGAGACTGGTAGCGGGGGGCAGCAGTTCTTC.

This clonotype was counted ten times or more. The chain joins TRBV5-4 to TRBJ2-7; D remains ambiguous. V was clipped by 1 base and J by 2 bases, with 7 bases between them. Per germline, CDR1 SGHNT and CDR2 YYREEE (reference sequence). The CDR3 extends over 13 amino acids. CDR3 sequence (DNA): TGTGCCAGCAGCTTGCAAGGGCCCTACGAGCAGTACTTC. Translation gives CASSLQGPYEQYF.

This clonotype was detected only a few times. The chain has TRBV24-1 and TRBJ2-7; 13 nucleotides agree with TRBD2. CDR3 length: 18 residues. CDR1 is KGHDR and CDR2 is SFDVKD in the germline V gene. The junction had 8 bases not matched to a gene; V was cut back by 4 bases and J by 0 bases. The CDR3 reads CATSDAGTSGTFSYEQYF. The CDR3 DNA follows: TGTGCCACCAGTGACGCCGGGACTAGCGGGACCTTCTCCTACGAGCAGTACTTC.

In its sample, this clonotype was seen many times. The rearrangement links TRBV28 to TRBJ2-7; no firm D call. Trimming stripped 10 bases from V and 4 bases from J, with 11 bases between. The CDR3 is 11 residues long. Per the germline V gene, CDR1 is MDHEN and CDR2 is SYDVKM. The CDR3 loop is CATSVSYEQYF. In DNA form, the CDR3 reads TGTGCCACCTCAGTGTCGTACGAGCAGTACTTC.